One T cell receptor (beta chain) is described in this entry. The antigen is not known. Alopecia areata patients provided lesional scalp punch biopsies and peripheral blood, both collected for the study. Sorting of CD4+ and CD8+ T cells was performed on PBMCs. The sample originates from a study of CD8+ T cells in alopecia areata. Study findings and constraints: Lesional scalp displayed greater clonality than normal scalp, most notably in alopecia totalis/universalis.

The authors extracted RNA and reverse transcribed it into cDNA as the sequencing template. Sequencing used immunoSEQ multiplex PCR; TCRdb keeps in-frame clones, though not all of them. Altogether 170,000 or so clones are present, 59% being singletons, with the ten largest covering roughly 14%. The sequencing here drew on CD4+ T cells sorted from blood, taken at week 0. This receptor was taken from a human donor with alopecia areata.

CDR3 in amino acids: CASSQDGVRFGREDTGELFF. In DNA form, the CDR3 reads TGCGCCAGCAGCCAAGATGGGGTTCGATTTGGTAGGGAGGACACCGGGGAGCTGTTTTTT. The V and J genes are TRBV4-1 and TRBJ2-2; D perhaps matches TRBD2 (6 bases). Germline assignment: CDR1 MGHRA and CDR2 YSYEKL. The CDR3 consists of 20 residues. The V end was cut by 0 bases, the J end by 3 bases, with 23 bases between.